What follows describes a single T cell receptor (beta chain). Profiled with immunoSEQ multiplex PCR; TCRdb holds only in-frame clones, not every one. The sample has under 300,000 clones, roughly 89% seen once. These data come from a study of blood T cell repertoires in COVID-19. Study in general: COVID-19 samples from acute and convalescent phases originated in the United States, Italy and Spain.

With 2 bases removed from V and 2 bases from J, the gap between germline ends came to 12 bases. This CDR3 comprises 16 residues. In germline, CDR1 is KGHSH, CDR2 LQKENI. The source is a woman aged 40 to 50 who had recovered from COVID-19. Input material: PBMCs or T cells enriched from blood (not recorded which). The chain uses TRBV18 and TRBJ2-2; D gene uncertain. The CDR3 is CASSPVAATNTGELFF. Written as DNA, the CDR3 is TGTGCCAGCTCACCAGTCGCGGCCACCAACACCGGGGAGCTGTTTTTT.